The 24 T cell receptor beta chains presented below share a single source sample, sequenced in a study of Tregs in tolerant kidney transplant recipients. Related graft donors supplied nonmyeloablative bone marrow transplants, and mixed chimerism was transient. The table came from immunoSEQ multiplex PCR; TCRdb's copy has only in-frame clones and leaves some out. The sample holds roughly 4,900 clones. The sequences come from CD4+ T cells from blood (PBMCs), collected 14 to 15 months after the transplant. The receptors here all came from a human patient who received a combined kidney and bone marrow transplant. Some T cells may be the graft donor's.

With respect to this clone: Coverage ceases 3 residues before the CDR3 finishes, and the germline J gene fills in the end. The rearrangement links TRBV5-1 to TRBJ2-1, with 8 nucleotides matching TRBD2. This CDR3 is 17 amino acids long. Germline-derived CDR1 and CDR2 are SGHRS and YFSETQ. J lost 8 bases, V lost 3 bases, and 16 bases had no gene match. The CDR3 DNA, read in part, is TGCGCCAGCAGCTACACGGGACTCGGGAGGGTGGGGGATGAG. It is translated as CASSYTGLGRVGDE. The whole CDR3 sequence reads CASSYTGLGRVGDEQFF.

As concerns this clone: The read ends 3 residues early relative to the CDR3; the germline J gene fills the gap. The rearrangement uses TRBV5-1 and TRBJ2-3; 11 positions match TRBD2. This CDR3 comprises 17 residues. Germline CDR1 and CDR2: SGHRS and YFSETQ. CDR3 in amino acids: CASSLAGTSGSRSAQYF. Partial CDR3 DNA: TGCGCCAGCAGCTTGGCAGGGACTAGCGGCTCAAGGAGCGCG.

Comments on this clone: The read halts 3 residues ahead of the CDR3 end, with the missing end drawn from the germline J gene. The V gene is TRBV5-4, the J gene TRBJ2-2; 7 bases match TRBD2. V trimming: 0 bases; J trimming: 6 bases; junction bases outside the gene matches: 2. CDR3 length: 14 residues. CDR1 and CDR2 (germline): SGHNT, YYREEE (reference sequence). Partial CDR3 DNA: TGTGCCAGCAGCTTGGGACTAGCTGCCGGGGAG. Translated, it gives CASSLGLAAGE. In full, the CDR3 reads CASSLGLAAGELFF.

Turning to this clone: The read stops 3 residues short of the end of the CDR3; the missing end is completed from the germline J gene. The chain recombines TRBV20-1 with TRBJ2-7, with 12 bases lining up with TRBD1. The trim removed 6 bases at V and 0 bases at J, leaving 12 bases unmatched. The germline V gene has CDR1 DFQATT and CDR2 SNEGSKA (reference sequence). The CDR3 extends over 17 amino acids. CDR3 DNA, as far as it was read: TGCAGTGCCTCCGGGACAGGGGGCGGCGGGAGCTCCTACGAG. This translates into CSASGTGGGGSSYE. The whole CDR3 region reads CSASGTGGGGSSYEQYF.

The CDR3 sequence: CASSFFGQNTEAFF. CDR3 bases read: TGCGCCAGCAGCTTCTTTGGGCAGAACACTGAA. The J gene is TRBJ1-1, the V gene TRBV5-1; the D is unclear. The CDR3 end is not reached by the read, which stops 3 residues before it; the germline J gene fills it in. The ends were cut back, 2 bases at V and 1 base at J, with 9 bases in the middle. This CDR3 spans 14 amino acids. CDR1 is SGHRS, CDR2 YFSETQ, per germline. Based on the CDR3 plus reference TRBV5-1 and TRBJ1-1, the full variable domain is KAGVTQTPRYLIKTRGQQVTLSCSPISGHRSVSWYQQTPGQGLQFLFEYFSETQRNKGNFPGRFSGRQFSNSRSEMNVSTLELGDSALYLCASSFFGQNTEAFFGQGTRLTVV.

As to this clone: Read sequence stops 3 residues before the CDR3 end, and the germline J gene provides the missing end. The chain links TRBV10-3 to TRBJ2-2; unclear D gene. The CDR3 covers 12 residues. Germline assignment: CDR1 ENHRY and CDR2 SYGVKD. Trimming removed 10 bases from V and 7 bases from J, with 13 bases in between. CDR3 bases read: TGTGCCACCGCTCAACCGGGCGGGGAG. As protein: CATAQPGGE. The full CDR3 protein is CATAQPGGELFF.

In the case of this clone: The CDR3 end is not reached by the read, which stops 3 residues before it; the germline J gene fills it in. The J gene is TRBJ2-3, the V gene TRBV6-4; perhaps TRBD2 as D (5 bases). The germline gives CDR1 MRHNA, CDR2 SNTAGT. The CDR3 consists of 13 residues. V was cut by 3 bases and J by 4 bases, with 8 bases left in between. CDR3 sequence reads: CASSESGADTQYF. Partial CDR3 DNA: TGTGCCAGCAGTGAGAGCGGCGCAGATACG.

In the case of this clone: Read coverage stops 3 residues before the CDR3 terminus; the germline J gene supplies the remainder. The chain couples TRBV7-9 to TRBJ1-5; D is possibly TRBD1 (6 bases). CDR3 length equals 14 residues. Germline V CDR1 and CDR2: SEHNR, FQNEAQ (reference sequence). The V gene lost 3 bases and the J gene lost 6 bases, with 12 bases spanning the gap. The CDR3 protein is CASSFTGIGQPQHF. The CDR3 bases that were read are TGTGCCAGCAGCTTTACAGGGATCGGTCAGCCC. Using reference TRBV7-9 and TRBJ1-5 for the parts outside the CDR3, the full variable domain is DTGVSQNPRHKITKRGQNVTFRCDPISEHNRLYWYRQTLGQGPEFLTYFQNEAQLEKSRLLSDRFSAERPKGSFSTLEIQRTEQGDSAMYLCASSFTGIGQPQHFGDGTRLSIL.

Comment on this clone: The read finishes 3 residues shy of the CDR3 end, and the germline J gene is used to complete it. This rearrangement joins TRBV29-1 to TRBJ2-1, with 7 bases identical to TRBD2. V was pared by 5 bases and J by 0 bases, with 4 bases of the junction left unmatched. Germline assignment: CDR1 SQVTM and CDR2 ANQGSEA. There are 14 residues in the CDR3. The CDR3 DNA, read in part, is TGCAGCGTTCGCCAGCGGGGCTCCTACAATGAG. Encoded protein: CSVRQRGSYNE. The full CDR3 sequence reads CSVRQRGSYNEQFF.

As regards this clone: The read terminates 3 residues ahead of where the CDR3 ends, so the germline J gene completes it. The V call is TRBV7-6, the J call TRBJ2-7, with 8 positions matching TRBD2. Germline V gene lookup returns CDR1 SGHVS and CDR2 FNYEAQ. The V and J ends lost 0 bases and 2 bases, in that order; junction bases with no gene match: 6. This CDR3 contains 16 residues. CDR3 protein: CASSLAPASGPYEQYF. The CDR3 DNA, read in part, is TGTGCCAGCAGCTTAGCGCCGGCTAGCGGGCCCTACGAG.

Comment on this clone: The read terminates 3 residues ahead of where the CDR3 ends, so the germline J gene completes it. The chain has TRBV5-1 and TRBJ2-5; TRBD2 aligns across 8 bases. Trimming took 0 bases from V and 5 from J; bases not matched to a gene: 3. CDR3 length equals 14 residues. Per the germline V gene, CDR1 is SGHRS and CDR2 is YFSETQ. CDR3: CASSLEAGVETQYF. The CDR3 bases that were read are TGCGCCAGCAGCTTGGAAGCGGGGGTGGAGACC.

As concerns this clone: The read comes to an end 3 residues before the CDR3 does, leaving the germline J gene to fill in the end. The gene calls are TRBV6-2 or TRBV6-3 and TRBJ2-1, with 8 bases that match TRBD2. V lost 7 bases to trimming and J lost 0 bases; unmatched junction nucleotides: 5. The germline gives CDR1 MNHEY, CDR2 SVGEGT. The CDR3 runs 15 residues. The CDR3 bases that were read are TGTGCCAGCATCCCGGGGGGGCTCTCCTACAATGAG. Translated, it gives CASIPGGLSYNE. The whole CDR3 sequence reads CASIPGGLSYNEQFF.

CDR3 bases read: TGCGCCAGCAGTGACCGGGACAGGGTTGGGACC. Translating it yields CASSDRDRVGT. The CDR3 in full is CASSDRDRVGTQYF. The chain employs TRBV10-1 and TRBJ2-5; 9 positions agree with TRBD1. The read is 3 residues too short to cover the CDR3 end, so that end is filled in from the germline J gene. V was pared by 3 bases and J by 7 bases, with 6 bases of the junction left unmatched. CDR1 and CDR2 from the germline V gene are WNHNN and SYGVQD (reference sequence). The length of the CDR3 is 14 residues.

According to its frequency, this clone is medium-sized. The read ends 3 residues shy of where the CDR3 ends; the end is completed using the germline J gene. The chain carries TRBV2 and TRBJ1-5; 9 nucleotides agree with TRBD1. In germline, CDR1 is SNHLY, CDR2 FYNNEI. This CDR3 is 15 amino acids long. With 6 bases clipped from V and 7 bases from J, the junction kept 10 bases outside the gene matches. The sequenced part of the CDR3 DNA is TGTGCCAGCAGCCGACAGGGGGGCGAGGGACAGCCC. It translates to CASSRQGGEGQP. The full CDR3 is CASSRQGGEGQPQHF.

A word on this clone: Coverage ceases 3 residues before the CDR3 finishes, and the germline J gene fills in the end. The gene calls are TRBV5-6 and TRBJ1-1, with D unresolved. The CDR3 consists of 14 residues. Germline V lookup: CDR1 SGHDT, CDR2 YYEEEE. The ends were cut back, 0 bases at V and 0 bases at J, with 6 bases in the middle. CDR3 DNA, as far as it was read: TGTGCCAGCAGCTTGGTGTCGGTGAACACTGAA. This sequence encodes CASSLVSVNTE. The CDR3 in its entirety is CASSLVSVNTEAFF.

About this clone: The read finishes 3 residues shy of the CDR3 end, and the germline J gene is used to complete it. The V call is TRBV20-1, the J call TRBJ1-5, with a weak D call TRBD1 (5 bases). CDR1 is DFQATT and CDR2 is SNEGSKA in the germline V gene (reference sequence). CDR3 size: 15 residues. The ends were cut back, 1 base at V and 4 bases at J, with 14 bases in the middle. CDR3 loop: CSARGGAMGNQPQHF. The sequenced part of the CDR3 DNA is TGCAGTGCTAGAGGCGGGGCCATGGGGAATCAGCCC.

In regard to this clone: The DNA ends 3 residues before the CDR3 does, and the rest of the CDR3 is filled in from the germline J gene. This sequence joins TRBV7-2 and TRBJ2-2, with D uncertain. The CDR3 has 14 amino acids. Germline CDR1 reads SGHTA; CDR2 reads FQGNSA. V lost 6 bases and J 1 base, leaving 9 bases between the germline ends. CDR3 DNA (partial): TGTGCCAGCAGTCCCGGGTGGAACACCGGGGAG. Translated, it gives CASSPGWNTGE. The full CDR3 is CASSPGWNTGELFF.

Remarks on this clone: The read ends 3 residues before the CDR3 terminus; that terminus is restored from the germline J gene. V usage is TRBV5-4 and J usage is TRBJ2-7; 8 bases match TRBD1. CDR1 is SGHNT, CDR2 YYREEE, per germline (reference sequence). CDR3 size: 14 residues. V lost 4 bases and J lost 4; bases outside the gene matches: 7. The sequenced part of the CDR3 DNA is TGTGCCAGCAGCCCGAGGACAGGGCGATACGAG. As protein: CASSPRTGRYE. The entire CDR3 is CASSPRTGRYEQYF.

Remarks on this clone: Coverage ceases 3 residues before the CDR3 finishes, and the germline J gene fills in the end. The chain combines TRBV19 with TRBJ2-1; the match to TRBD2 covers 8 bases. Germline CDR1 reads LNHDA; CDR2 reads SQIVND (reference sequence). Losses at the gene ends were 4 bases for V and 6 bases for J; bases not matched to a gene: 8. The CDR3 loop spans 15 amino acids. The CDR3 reads CASSRGLAGSNEQFF. The DNA read from the CDR3 is TGTGCCAGTAGTAGGGGGCTAGCGGGTTCCAATGAG.

Of note for this clone: The CDR3 end lies 3 residues beyond the end of the read and is filled in from the germline J gene. The chain has TRBV30 and TRBJ1-1, with D tentatively TRBD1 (5 bases). Germline V gene sequence: CDR1 GTSNPN, CDR2 SVGIG (reference sequence). Trimming left V 0 bases short and J 4 bases short, with 15 bases between. This CDR3 has 15 residues. CDR3 loop: CAWSVRKGMSTEAFF. The sequenced part of the CDR3 DNA is TGTGCCTGGAGTGTAAGGAAGGGGATGAGCACTGAA.

Of note for this clone: The read terminates 3 residues before the CDR3 end, so the remaining end is supplied by the germline J gene. V usage is TRBV7-6 and J usage is TRBJ2-7, with D possibly matching TRBD2 (5 bases). Germline lookup yields CDR1 SGHVS and CDR2 FNYEAQ. Trimming cost V 4 bases and J 5 bases, with 18 bases left between them. This CDR3 has 15 residues. The CDR3 bases that were read are TGTGCCAGCAGCTCTACCCCGGGGTCTCCTAACGAG. Residues: CASSSTPGSPNE. The whole CDR3 is CASSSTPGSPNEQYF.

This clone registers medium-sized (0.01 to 0.1%) by frequency. The sequence runs out 3 residues before the end of the CDR3; the remainder is reconstructed from the germline J gene. This chain links TRBV20-1 with TRBJ1-4, with D unresolved. Trimming took off 6 bases at V and 0 bases at J, with 5 bases between the two ends. CDR1 and CDR2 (germline): DFQATT, SNEGSKA (reference sequence). The CDR3 consists of 12 residues. The DNA read from the CDR3 is TGCAGTGCCCCGGCAACTAATGAAAAA. It yields the protein CSAPATNEK. The entire CDR3 protein reads CSAPATNEKLFF.

Worth noting for this clone: The read halts 3 residues ahead of the CDR3 end, with the missing end drawn from the germline J gene. The chain links TRBV7-9 to TRBJ2-7; D is perhaps TRBD1 (7 bases). V was cut by 5 bases and J by 5 bases, with 13 bases left in between. The CDR3 is made up of 13 amino acids. The germline V gene has CDR1 SEHNR and CDR2 FQNEAQ (reference sequence). CDR3: CASSAGQRDEQYF. The covered CDR3 bases are TGTGCCAGCAGCGCGGGACAGCGGGACGAG.

A word on this clone: The read falls 3 residues short of the CDR3 end, and the missing part is taken from the germline J gene. V gene TRBV15 combines with J gene TRBJ2-7; D is possibly TRBD1 (5 bases). The V gene's germline CDR1 is LNHNV and CDR2 YYDKDF (reference sequence). The CDR3 has 14 residues. Deletions cut 0 bases from V and 1 base from J, with 7 bases between. This CDR3 reads CATSRERQSYEQYF. The DNA read from the CDR3 is TGTGCCACCAGCAGAGAAAGACAGTCCTACGAG.